This T cell receptor (beta chain) was captured by sequencing in a study of blood T cell repertoires in COVID-19. Study background: Acute-phase and convalescent COVID-19 samples originated in the United States, Italy and Spain.

Sequencing used immunoSEQ multiplex PCR; TCRdb keeps in-frame clones, though not all of them. Of under 200,000 clones in the sample, roughly nine tenths were seen once. Looked up from germline, CDR1 is KGHDR and CDR2 is SFDVKD. With V trimmed by 2 bases and J by 2 bases, 6 bases remained unmatched. CDR3 length equals 16 residues. This clonotype was obtained from a man aged 55-75 years with active or convalescent COVID-19. Sequencing was done on a sample of peripheral blood. The chain uses TRBV24-1 and TRBJ2-3; the match to TRBD2 covers 7 bases. The CDR3: CATSDSGGGYTDTQYF. CDR3 nucleotide sequence: TGTGCCACCAGTGATTCTGGCGGGGGTTACACAGATACGCAGTATTTT.